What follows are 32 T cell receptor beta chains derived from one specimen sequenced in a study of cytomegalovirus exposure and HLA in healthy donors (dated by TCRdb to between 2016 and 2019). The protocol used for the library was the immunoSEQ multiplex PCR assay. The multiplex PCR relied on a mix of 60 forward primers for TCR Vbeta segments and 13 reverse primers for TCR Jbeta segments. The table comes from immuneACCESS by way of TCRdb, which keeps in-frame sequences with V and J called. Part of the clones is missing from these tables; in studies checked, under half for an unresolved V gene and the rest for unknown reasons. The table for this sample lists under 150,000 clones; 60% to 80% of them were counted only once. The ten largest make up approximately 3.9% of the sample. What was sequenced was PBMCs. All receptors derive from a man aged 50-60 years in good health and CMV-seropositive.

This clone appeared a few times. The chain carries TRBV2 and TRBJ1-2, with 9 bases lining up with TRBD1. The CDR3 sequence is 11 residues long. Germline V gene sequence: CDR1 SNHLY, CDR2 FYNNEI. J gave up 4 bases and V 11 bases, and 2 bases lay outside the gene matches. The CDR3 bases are TGTGCCTCGGGACAGGGCTATGGCTACACCTTC. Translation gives CASGQGYGYTF. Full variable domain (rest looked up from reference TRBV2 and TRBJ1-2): EPEVTQTPSHQVTQMGQEVILRCVPISNHLYFYWYRQILGQKVEFLVSFYNNEISEKSEIFDDQFSVERPDGSNFTLKIRSTKLEDSAMYFCASGQGYGYTFGSGTRLTVV.

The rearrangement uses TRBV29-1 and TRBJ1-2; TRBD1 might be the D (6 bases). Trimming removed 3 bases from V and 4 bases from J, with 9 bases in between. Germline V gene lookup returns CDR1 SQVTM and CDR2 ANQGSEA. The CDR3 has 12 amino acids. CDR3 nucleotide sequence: TGCAGCGTTGATGGACAGAGCTATGGCTACACCTTC. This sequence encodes CSVDGQSYGYTF.

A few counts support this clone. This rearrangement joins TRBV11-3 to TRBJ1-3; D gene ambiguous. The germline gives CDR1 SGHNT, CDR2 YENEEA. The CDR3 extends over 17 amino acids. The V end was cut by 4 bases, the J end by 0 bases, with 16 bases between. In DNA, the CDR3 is TGTGCCAGCAGCTCCCATAGCGCGGTACCCTCTGGAAACACCATATATTTT. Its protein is CASSSHSAVPSGNTIYF.

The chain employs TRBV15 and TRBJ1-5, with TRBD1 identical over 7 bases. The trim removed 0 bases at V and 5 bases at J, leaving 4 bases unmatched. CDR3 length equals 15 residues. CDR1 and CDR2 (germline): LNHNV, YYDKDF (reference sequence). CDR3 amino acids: CATSRDGQVDQPQHF. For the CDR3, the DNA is TGTGCCACCAGCAGAGACGGACAGGTCGATCAGCCCCAGCATTTT.

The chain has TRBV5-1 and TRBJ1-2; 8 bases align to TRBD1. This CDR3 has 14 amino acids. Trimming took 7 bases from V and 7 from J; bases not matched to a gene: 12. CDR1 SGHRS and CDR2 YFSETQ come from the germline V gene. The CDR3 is CASEKGRGLGGYTF. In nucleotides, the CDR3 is TGCGCCAGCGAAAAGGGCAGGGGGCTTGGTGGCTACACCTTC.

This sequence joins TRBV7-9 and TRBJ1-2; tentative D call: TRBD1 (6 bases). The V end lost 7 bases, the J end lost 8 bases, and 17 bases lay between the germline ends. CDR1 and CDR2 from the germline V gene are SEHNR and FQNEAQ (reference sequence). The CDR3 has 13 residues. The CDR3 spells CASTQQGSVGYTF. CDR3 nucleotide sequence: TGTGCCAGCACCCAACAGGGCTCTGTCGGCTACACCTTC.

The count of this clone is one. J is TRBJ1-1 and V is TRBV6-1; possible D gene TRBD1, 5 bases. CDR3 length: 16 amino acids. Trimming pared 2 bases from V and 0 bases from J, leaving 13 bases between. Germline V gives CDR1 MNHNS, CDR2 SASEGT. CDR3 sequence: CASSEQEQAMNTEAFF. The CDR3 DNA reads TGTGCCAGCAGTGAACAAGAACAGGCCATGAACACTGAAGCTTTCTTT.

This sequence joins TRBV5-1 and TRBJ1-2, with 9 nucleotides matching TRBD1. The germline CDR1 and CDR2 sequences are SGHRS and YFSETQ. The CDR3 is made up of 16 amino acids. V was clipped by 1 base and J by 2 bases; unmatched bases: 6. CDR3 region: CASSLTGDRVNYGYTF. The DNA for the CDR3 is TGCGCCAGCAGCTTGACTGGGGACAGGGTGAACTATGGCTACACCTTC.

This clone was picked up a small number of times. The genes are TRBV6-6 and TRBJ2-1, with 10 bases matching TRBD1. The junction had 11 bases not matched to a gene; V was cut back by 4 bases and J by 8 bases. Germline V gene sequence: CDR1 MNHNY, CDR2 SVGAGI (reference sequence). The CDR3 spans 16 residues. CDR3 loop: CASSSTGTGVWYEQFF. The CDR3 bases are TGTGCCAGCAGTTCCACCGGGACAGGGGTGTGGTATGAGCAGTTCTTC.

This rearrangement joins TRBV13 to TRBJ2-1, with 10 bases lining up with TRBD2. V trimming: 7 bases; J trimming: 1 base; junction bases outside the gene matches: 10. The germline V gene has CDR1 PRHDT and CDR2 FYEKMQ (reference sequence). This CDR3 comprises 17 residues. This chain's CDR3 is CASKSGGVDRSYNEQFF. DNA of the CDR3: TGTGCCAGCAAAAGCGGGGGGGTAGATAGGTCCTACAATGAGCAGTTCTTC. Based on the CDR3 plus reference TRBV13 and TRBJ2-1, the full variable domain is AAGVIQSPRHLIKEKRETATLKCYPIPRHDTVYWYQQGPGQDPQFLISFYEKMQSDKGSIPDRFSAQQFSDYHSELNMSSLELGDSALYFCASKSGGVDRSYNEQFFGPGTRLTVL.

The CDR3 sequence is CSVRSGTGVSGYTF. CDR3 DNA: TGCAGCGTCAGGTCCGGGACAGGGGTTAGTGGCTACACCTTC. This rearrangement joins TRBV29-1 to TRBJ1-2, with 10 bases that match TRBD1. The germline CDR1 and CDR2 sequences are SQVTM and ANQGSEA. Trimming removed 6 bases from V and 7 bases from J; junction bases left unmatched: 11. This CDR3 is built from 14 residues.

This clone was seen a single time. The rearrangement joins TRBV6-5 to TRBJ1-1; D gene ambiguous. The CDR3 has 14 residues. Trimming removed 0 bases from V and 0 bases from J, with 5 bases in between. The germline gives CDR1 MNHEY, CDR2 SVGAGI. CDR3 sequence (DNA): TGTGCCAGCAGTTACTCGGGAGTGAACACTGAAGCTTTCTTT. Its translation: CASSYSGVNTEAFF.

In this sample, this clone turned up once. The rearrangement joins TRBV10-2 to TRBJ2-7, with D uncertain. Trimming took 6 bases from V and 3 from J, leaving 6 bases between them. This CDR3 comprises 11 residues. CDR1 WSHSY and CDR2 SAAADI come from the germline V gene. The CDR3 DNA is TGCGCCAGCAGAACTAACTACGAGCAGTACTTC. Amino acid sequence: CASRTNYEQYF.

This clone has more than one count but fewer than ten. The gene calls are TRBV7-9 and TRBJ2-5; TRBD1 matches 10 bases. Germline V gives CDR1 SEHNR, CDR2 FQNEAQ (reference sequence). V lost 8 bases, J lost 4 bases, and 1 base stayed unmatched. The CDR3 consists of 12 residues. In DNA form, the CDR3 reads TGTGCCAGCGACAGGGGGCGAGAGACCCAGTACTTC. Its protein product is CASDRGRETQYF.

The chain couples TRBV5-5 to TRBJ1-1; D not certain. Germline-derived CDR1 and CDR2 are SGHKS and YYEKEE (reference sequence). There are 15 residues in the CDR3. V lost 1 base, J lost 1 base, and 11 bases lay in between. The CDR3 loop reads CASSLTLLSNTEAFF. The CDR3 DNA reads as TGTGCCAGCAGCTTGACATTGTTGTCGAACACTGAAGCTTTCTTT. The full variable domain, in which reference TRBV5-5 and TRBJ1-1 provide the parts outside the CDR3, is DAGVTQSPTHLIKTRGQQVTLRCSPISGHKSVSWYQQVLGQGPQFIFQYYEKEERGRGNFPDRFSARQFPNYSSELNVNALLLGDSALYLCASSLTLLSNTEAFFGQGTRLTVV.

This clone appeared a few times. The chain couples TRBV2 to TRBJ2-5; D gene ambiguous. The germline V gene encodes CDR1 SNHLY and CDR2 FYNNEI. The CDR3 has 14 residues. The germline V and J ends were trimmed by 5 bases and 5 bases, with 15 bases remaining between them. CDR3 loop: CASSFYIAVETQYF. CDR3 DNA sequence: TGTGCCAGCAGTTTTTACATAGCCGTGGAGACCCAGTACTTC.

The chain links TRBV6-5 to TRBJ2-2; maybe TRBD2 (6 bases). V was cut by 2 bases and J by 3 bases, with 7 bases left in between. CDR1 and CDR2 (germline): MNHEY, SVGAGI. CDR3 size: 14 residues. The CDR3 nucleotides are TGTGCCAGCAGTTACGGGACTTACACCGGGGAGCTGTTTTTT. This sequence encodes CASSYGTYTGELFF.

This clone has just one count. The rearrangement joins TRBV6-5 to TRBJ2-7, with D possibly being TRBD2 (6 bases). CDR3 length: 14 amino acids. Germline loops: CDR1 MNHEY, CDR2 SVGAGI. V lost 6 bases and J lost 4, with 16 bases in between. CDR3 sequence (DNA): TGTGCCAGCAGCCTCCGGGACTCCGGGTACGAGCAGTACTTC. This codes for CASSLRDSGYEQYF.

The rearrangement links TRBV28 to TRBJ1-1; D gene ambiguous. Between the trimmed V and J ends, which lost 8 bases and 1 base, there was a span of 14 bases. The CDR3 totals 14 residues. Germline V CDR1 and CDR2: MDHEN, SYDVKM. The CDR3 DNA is TGTGCCAGCGGCAATTGGGCGGGGAACACTGAAGCTTTCTTT. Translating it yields CASGNWAGNTEAFF.

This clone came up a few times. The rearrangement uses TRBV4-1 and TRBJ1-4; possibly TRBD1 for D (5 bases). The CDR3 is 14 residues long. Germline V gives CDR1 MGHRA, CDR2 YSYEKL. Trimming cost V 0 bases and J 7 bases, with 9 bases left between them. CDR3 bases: TGCGCCAGCAGCCAAGATCAGGGTGGTGAAAAACTGTTTTTT. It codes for CASSQDQGGEKLFF.

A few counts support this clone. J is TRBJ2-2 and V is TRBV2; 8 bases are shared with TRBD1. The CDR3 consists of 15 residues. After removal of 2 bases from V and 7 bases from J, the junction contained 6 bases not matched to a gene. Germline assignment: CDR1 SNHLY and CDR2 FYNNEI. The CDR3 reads CASSERQGAGGELFF. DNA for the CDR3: TGTGCCAGCAGTGAAAGGCAGGGGGCAGGCGGGGAGCTGTTTTTT.

DNA for the CDR3: TGTGCCAGCAAACCACTACAGGGACCAGAGACCCAGTACTTC. Protein sequence: CASKPLQGPETQYF. The V gene is TRBV27, the J gene TRBJ2-5, with a possible D match to TRBD1 (6 bases). Trimming pared 7 bases from V and 4 bases from J, leaving 16 bases between. The CDR3 sequence is 14 residues long. CDR1 MNHEY and CDR2 SMNVEV come from the germline V gene (reference sequence).

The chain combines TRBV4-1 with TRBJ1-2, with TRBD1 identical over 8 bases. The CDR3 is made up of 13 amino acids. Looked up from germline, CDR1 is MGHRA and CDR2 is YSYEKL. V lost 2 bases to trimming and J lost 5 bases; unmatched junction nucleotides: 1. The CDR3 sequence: CASSQRTGYGYTF. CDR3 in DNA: TGCGCCAGCAGCCAAAGGACAGGGTATGGCTACACCTTC.

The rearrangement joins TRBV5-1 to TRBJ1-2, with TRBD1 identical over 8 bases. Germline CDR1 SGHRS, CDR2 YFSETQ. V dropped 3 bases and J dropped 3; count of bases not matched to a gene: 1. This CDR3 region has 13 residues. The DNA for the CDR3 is TGCGCCAGCAGCTCGACAGGGGACTATGGCTACACCTTC. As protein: CASSSTGDYGYTF.

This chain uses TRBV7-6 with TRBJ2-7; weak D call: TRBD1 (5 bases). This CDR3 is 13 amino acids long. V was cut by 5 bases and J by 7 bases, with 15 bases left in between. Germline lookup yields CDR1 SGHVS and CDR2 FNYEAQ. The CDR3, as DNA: TGTGCCAGCAGCGCTAAGGGGCCTGGGGAGCAGTACTTC. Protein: CASSAKGPGEQYF.

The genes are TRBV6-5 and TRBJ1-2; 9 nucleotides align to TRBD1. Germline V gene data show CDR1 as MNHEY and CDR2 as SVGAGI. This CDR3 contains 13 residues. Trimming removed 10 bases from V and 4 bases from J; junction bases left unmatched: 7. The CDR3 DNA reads TGTGCCACCAGGAGGGACAGGGTCTATGGCTACACCTTC. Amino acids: CATRRDRVYGYTF.

CDR3 DNA: TGTGCCAGCAGTGATAATAGATCGCAGGGCCATGGCTACACCTTC. Its translation is CASSDNRSQGHGYTF. The chain links TRBV2 to TRBJ1-2; D is possibly TRBD1 (5 bases). Germline values: CDR1 SNHLY, CDR2 FYNNEI. V was cut by 3 bases and J by 6 bases, with 17 bases left in between. The CDR3 spans 15 residues.

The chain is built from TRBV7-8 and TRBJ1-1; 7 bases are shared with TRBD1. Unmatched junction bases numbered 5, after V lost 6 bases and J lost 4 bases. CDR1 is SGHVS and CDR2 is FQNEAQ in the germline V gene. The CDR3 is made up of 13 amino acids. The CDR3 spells CASSRDRATEAFF. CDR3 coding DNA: TGTGCCAGCAGTCGAGACAGGGCCACTGAAGCTTTCTTT.

The chain's CDR3 is CASSLVGFGGTRETQYF. The CDR3 DNA reads TGCGCCAGCAGCTTGGTAGGGTTCGGGGGGACGAGGGAGACCCAGTACTTC. The V and J genes are TRBV5-1 and TRBJ2-5, with 7 bases lining up with TRBD2. The CDR3 is 17 amino acids. The junction had 13 bases not matched to a gene; V was cut back by 0 bases and J by 5 bases. The V gene's germline CDR1 is SGHRS and CDR2 YFSETQ.

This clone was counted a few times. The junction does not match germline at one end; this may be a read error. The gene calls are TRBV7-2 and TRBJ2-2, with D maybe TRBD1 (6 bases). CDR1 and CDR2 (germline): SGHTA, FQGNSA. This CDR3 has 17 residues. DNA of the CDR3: TGTGCCAGCAGCCCCTCGACGGGACATCAAACCACCGGTGAGCTGTTTTTT. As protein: CASSPSTGHQTTGELFF.

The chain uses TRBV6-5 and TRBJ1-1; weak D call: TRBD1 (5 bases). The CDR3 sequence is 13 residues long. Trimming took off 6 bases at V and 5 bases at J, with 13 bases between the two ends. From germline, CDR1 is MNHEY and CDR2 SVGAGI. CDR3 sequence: CASRGVMMTEAFF. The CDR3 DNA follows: TGTGCCAGCAGAGGGGTGATGATGACTGAAGCTTTCTTT.

In nucleotides, the CDR3 is TGTGCCAGCAGACTTCCCGGGACAGTATACTATGGCTACACCTTC. It specifies CASRLPGTVYYGYTF. The chain employs TRBV28 and TRBJ1-2; TRBD1 agrees at 7 bases. J lost 3 bases, V lost 6 bases, and 10 bases had no gene match. Looked up from germline, CDR1 is MDHEN and CDR2 is SYDVKM. This CDR3 contains 15 residues.